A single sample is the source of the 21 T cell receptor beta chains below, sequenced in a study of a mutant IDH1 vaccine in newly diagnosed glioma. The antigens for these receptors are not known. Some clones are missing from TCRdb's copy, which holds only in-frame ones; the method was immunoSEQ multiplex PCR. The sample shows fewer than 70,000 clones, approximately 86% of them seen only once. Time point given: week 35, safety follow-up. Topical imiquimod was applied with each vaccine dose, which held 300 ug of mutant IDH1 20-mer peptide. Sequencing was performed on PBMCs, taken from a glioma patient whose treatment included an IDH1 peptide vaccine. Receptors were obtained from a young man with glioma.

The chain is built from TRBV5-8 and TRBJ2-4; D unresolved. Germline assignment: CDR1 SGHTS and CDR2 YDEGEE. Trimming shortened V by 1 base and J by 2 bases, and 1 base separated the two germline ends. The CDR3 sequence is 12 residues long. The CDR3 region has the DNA TGTGCCAGCAGCTTGACCAAAAACATTCAGTACTTC. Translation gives CASSLTKNIQYF.

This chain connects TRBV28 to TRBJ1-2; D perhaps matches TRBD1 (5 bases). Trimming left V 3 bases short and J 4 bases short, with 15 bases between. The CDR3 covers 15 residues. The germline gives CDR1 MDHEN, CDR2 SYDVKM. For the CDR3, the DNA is TGTGCCAGCAGTTTTGCCCCTACAGGTCTCTATGGCTACACCTTC. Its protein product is CASSFAPTGLYGYTF.

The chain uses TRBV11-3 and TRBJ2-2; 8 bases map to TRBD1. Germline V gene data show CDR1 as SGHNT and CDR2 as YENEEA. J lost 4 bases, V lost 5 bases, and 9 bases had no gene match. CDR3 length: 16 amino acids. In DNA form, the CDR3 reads TGTGCCAGCAGCACGCAGAGGCAGGGGGCCACCGGGGAGCTGTTTTTT. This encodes CASSTQRQGATGELFF.

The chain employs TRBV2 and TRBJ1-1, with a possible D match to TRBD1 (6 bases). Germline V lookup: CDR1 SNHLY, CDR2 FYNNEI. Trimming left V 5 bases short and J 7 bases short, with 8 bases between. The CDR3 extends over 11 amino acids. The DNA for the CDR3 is TGTGCCAGCAGTCAGGGGAATGAAGCTTTCTTT. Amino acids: CASSQGNEAFF.

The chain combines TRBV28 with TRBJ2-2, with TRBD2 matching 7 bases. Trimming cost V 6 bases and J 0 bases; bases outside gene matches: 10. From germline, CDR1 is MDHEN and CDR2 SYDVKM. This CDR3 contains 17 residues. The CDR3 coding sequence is TGTGCCAGCAGGGGTGCAAGCGGGAAGTCGAACACCGGGGAGCTGTTTTTT. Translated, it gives CASRGASGKSNTGELFF.

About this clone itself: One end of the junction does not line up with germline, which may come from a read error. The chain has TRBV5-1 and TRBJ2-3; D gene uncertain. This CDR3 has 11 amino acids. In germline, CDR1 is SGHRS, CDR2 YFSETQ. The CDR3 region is CASSLDGTQYF. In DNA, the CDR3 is TGTGCCAGCAGCTTGGACGGTACGCAGTATTTT.

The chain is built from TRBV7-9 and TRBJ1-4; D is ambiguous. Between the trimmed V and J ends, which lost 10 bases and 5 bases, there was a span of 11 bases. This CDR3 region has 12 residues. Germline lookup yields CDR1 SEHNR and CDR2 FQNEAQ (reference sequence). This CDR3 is CATGERNEKLFF. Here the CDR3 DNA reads TGTGCCACCGGGGAAAGGAATGAAAAACTGTTTTTT.

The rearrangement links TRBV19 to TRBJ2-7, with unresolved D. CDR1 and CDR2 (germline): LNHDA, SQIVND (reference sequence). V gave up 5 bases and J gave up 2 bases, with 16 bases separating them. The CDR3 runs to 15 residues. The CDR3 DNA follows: TGTGCCAGTAGTCCCGCGGTCCAGTTGACCTACGAGCAGTACTTC. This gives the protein CASSPAVQLTYEQYF.

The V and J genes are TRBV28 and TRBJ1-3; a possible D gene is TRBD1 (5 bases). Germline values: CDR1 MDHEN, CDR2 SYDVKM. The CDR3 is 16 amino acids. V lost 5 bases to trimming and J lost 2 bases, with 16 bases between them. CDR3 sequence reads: CASSTPAGLTGNTIYF. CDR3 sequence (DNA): TGTGCCAGCAGTACCCCCGCAGGGTTGACTGGAAACACCATATATTTT.

Here the CDR3 reads CASSPPPGASSGANVLTF. CDR3 in DNA: TGTGCCAGCAGCCCTCCCCCAGGGGCGAGCTCTGGGGCCAACGTCCTGACTTTC. The chain has TRBV7-9 and TRBJ2-6, with a tentative D call TRBD1 (6 bases). Germline lookup yields CDR1 SEHNR and CDR2 FQNEAQ (reference sequence). The CDR3 runs 18 residues. V shed 5 bases and J shed 0 bases, with 17 bases lying between them. The entire variable domain, with the rest obtained from reference TRBV7-9 and TRBJ2-6, is as follows: DTGVSQNPRHKITKRGQNVTFRCDPISEHNRLYWYRQTLGQGPEFLTYFQNEAQLEKSRLLSDRFSAERPKGSFSTLEIQRTEQGDSAMYLCASSPPPGASSGANVLTFGAGSRLTVL.

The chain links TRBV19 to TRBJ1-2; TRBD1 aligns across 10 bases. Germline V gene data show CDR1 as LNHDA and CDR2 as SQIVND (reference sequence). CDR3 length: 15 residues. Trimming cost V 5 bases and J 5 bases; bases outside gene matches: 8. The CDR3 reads CASSPQGQGIYGYTF. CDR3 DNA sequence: TGTGCCAGTAGTCCCCAGGGACAGGGGATTTATGGCTACACCTTC.

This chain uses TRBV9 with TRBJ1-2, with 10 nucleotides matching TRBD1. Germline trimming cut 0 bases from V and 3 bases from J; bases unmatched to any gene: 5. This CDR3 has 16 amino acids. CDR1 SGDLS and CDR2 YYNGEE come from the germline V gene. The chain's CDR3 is CASSVGDRGSHYGYTF. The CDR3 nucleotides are TGTGCCAGCAGCGTAGGGGACAGGGGTTCGCACTATGGCTACACCTTC.

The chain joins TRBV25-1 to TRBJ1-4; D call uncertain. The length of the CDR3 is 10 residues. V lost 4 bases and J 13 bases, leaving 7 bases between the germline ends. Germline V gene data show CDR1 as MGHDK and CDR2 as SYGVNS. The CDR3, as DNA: TGTGCCAGCAGTGGACCGGGACTGTTTTTT. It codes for CASSGPGLFF.

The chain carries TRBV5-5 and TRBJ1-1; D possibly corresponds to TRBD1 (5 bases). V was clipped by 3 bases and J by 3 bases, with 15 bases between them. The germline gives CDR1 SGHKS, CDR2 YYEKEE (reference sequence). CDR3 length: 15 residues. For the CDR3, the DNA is TGTGCCAGCAGCTCACTCCGCGGGGGGTACACTGAAGCTTTCTTT. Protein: CASSSLRGGYTEAFF.

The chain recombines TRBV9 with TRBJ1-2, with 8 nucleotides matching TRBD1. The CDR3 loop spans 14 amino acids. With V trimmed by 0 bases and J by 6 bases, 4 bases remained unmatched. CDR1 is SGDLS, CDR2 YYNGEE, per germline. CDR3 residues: CASSVVAGGHGYTF. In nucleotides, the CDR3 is TGTGCCAGCAGCGTAGTGGCAGGGGGCCATGGCTACACCTTC. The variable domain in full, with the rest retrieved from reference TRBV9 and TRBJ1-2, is DSGVTQTPKHLITATGQRVTLRCSPRSGDLSVYWYQQSLDQGLQFLIQYYNGEERAKGNILERFSAQQFPDLHSELNLSSLELGDSALYFCASSVVAGGHGYTFGSGTRLTVV.

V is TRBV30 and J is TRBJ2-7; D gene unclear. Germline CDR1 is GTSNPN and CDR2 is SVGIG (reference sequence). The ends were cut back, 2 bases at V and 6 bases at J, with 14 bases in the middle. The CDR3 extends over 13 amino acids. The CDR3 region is CAWSLVSRGEQYF. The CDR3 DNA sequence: TGTGCCTGGAGTCTCGTGTCTCGTGGCGAGCAGTACTTC.

The CDR3 DNA sequence: TGCGCCAGCAGCTCCCATATAGGACAGGCCTACGAGCAGTACTTC. Residues: CASSSHIGQAYEQYF. The chain recombines TRBV5-1 with TRBJ2-7, with 7 bases identical to TRBD1. This CDR3 is 15 amino acids long. Germline trimming cut 3 bases from V and 2 bases from J; bases unmatched to any gene: 8. Germline V gives CDR1 SGHRS, CDR2 YFSETQ.

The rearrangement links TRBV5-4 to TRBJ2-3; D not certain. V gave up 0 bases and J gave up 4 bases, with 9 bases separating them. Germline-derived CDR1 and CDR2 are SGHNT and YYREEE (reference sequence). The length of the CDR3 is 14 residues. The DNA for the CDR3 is TGTGCCAGCAGCTTGGGGTCCCGAGCAGATACGCAGTATTTT. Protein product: CASSLGSRADTQYF.

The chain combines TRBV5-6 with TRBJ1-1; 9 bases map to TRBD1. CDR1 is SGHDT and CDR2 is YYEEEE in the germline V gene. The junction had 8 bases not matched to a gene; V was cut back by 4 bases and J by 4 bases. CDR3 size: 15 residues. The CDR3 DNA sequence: TGTGCCAGCAGCCTGAGTCGGGACAGGGCCACTGAAGCTTTCTTT. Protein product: CASSLSRDRATEAFF.

CDR3 nucleotides: TGTGCCATCACCCGGGACGGGGGAGGCAGGTACTTGAACACCGGGGAGCTGTTTTTT. It specifies CAITRDGGGRYLNTGELFF. V gene TRBV10-3 combines with J gene TRBJ2-2; weak D call: TRBD2 (6 bases). This CDR3 is 19 amino acids long. The germline V gene has CDR1 ENHRY and CDR2 SYGVKD. Trimming cost V 7 bases and J 1 base, with 25 bases left between them.

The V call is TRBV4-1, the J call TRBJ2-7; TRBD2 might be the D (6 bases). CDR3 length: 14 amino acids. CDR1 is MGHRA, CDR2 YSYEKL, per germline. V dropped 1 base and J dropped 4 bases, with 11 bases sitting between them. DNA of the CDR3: TGCGCCAGCAGCCAAGCGCGCGGGGAGTACGAGCAGTACTTC. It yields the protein CASSQARGEYEQYF.